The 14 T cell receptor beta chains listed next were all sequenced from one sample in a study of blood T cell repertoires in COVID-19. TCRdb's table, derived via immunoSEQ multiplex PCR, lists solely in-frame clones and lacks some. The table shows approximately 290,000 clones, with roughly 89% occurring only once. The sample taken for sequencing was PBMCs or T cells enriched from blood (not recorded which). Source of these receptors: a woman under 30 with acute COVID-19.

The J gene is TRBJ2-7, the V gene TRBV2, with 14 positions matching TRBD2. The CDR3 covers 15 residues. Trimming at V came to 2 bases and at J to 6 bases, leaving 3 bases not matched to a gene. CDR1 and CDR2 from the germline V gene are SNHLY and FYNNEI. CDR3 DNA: TGTGCCAGCAGTGAACAGGGACTAGCGGGAGCCGAGCAGTACTTC. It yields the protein CASSEQGLAGAEQYF.

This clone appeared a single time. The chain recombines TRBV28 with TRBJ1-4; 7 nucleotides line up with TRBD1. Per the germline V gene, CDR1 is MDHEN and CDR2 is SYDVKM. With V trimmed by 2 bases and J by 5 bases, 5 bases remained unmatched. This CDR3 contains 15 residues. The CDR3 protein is CASSLHRDRNEKLFF. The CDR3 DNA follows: TGTGCCAGCAGTTTACATCGGGACAGAAATGAAAAACTGTTTTTT.

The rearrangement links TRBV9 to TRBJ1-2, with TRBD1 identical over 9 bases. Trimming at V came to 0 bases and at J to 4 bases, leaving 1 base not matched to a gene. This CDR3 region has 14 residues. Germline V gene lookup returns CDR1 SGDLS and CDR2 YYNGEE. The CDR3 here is CASSVEDRGYGYTF. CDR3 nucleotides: TGTGCCAGCAGCGTAGAGGACAGGGGCTATGGCTACACCTTC.

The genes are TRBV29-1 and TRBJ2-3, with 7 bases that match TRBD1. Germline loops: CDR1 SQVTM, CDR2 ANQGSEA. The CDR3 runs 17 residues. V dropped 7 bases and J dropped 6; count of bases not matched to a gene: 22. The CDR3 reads CSAIPTGVKNPGDTQYF. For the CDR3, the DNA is TGCAGCGCGATACCAACAGGGGTAAAAAACCCGGGGGATACGCAGTATTTT.

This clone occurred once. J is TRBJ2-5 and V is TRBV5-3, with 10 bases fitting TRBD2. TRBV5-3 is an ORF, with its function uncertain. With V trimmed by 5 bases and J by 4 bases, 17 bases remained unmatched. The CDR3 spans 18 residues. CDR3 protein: CARSHRVLAGSSTETQYF. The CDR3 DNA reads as TGTGCCAGAAGTCATCGGGTACTAGCGGGATCGAGTACAGAGACCCAGTACTTC.

This CDR3 is CASSSQAKGGYNEQFF. The CDR3 DNA reads TGTGCCAGTAGTAGTCAGGCCAAAGGTGGATACAATGAGCAGTTCTTC. J is TRBJ2-1 and V is TRBV19; D call uncertain. The CDR3 covers 16 residues. Trimming shortened V by 4 bases and J by 4 bases, and 17 bases separated the two germline ends. The germline V gene encodes CDR1 LNHDA and CDR2 SQIVND (reference sequence). The whole variable domain, remainder taken from reference TRBV19 and TRBJ2-1, is DGGITQSPKYLFRKEGQNVTLSCEQNLNHDAMYWYRQDPGQGLRLIYYSQIVNDFQKGDIAEGYSVSREKKESFPLTVTSAQKNPTAFYLCASSSQAKGGYNEQFFGPGTRLTVL.

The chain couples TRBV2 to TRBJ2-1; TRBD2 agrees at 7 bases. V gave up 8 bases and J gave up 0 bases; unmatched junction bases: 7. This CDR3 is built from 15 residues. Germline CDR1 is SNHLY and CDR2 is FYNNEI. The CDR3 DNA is TGTGCCAGCCCCAGGGAGGGGTCCTCCTACAATGAGCAGTTCTTC. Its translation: CASPREGSSYNEQFF.

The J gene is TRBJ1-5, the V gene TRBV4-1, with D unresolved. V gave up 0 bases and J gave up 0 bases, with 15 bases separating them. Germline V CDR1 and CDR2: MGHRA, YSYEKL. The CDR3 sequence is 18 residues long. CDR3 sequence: CASSQDGFEGNSNQPQHF. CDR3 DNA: TGCGCCAGCAGCCAAGACGGGTTTGAGGGAAATAGCAATCAGCCCCAGCATTTT.

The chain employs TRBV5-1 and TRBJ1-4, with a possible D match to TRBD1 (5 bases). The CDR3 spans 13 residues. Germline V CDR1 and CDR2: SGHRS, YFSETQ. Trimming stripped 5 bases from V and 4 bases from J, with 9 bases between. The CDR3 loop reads CASSDSRNEKLFF. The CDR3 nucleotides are TGCGCCAGCAGTGACAGCCGTAATGAAAAACTGTTTTTT.

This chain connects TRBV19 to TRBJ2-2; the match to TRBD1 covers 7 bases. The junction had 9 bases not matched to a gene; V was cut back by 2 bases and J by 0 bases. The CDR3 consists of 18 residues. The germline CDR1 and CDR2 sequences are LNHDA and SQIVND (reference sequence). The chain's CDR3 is CASSIRAPTGPNTGELFF. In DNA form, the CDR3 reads TGTGCCAGTAGTATAAGGGCCCCGACAGGGCCGAACACCGGGGAGCTGTTTTTT.

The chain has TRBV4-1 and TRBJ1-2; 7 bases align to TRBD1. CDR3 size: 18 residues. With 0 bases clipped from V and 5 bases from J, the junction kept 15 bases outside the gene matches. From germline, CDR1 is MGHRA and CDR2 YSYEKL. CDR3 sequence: CASSQDLQKTGKEYGYTF. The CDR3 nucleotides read TGCGCCAGCAGCCAAGATCTGCAAAAGACAGGGAAAGAGTATGGCTACACCTTC.

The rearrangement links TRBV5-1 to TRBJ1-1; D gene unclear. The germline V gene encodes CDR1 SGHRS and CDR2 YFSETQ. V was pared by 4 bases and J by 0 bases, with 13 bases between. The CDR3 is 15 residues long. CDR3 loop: CASSRTRVMNTEAFF. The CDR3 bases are TGCGCCAGCAGCCGTACACGGGTGATGAACACTGAAGCTTTCTTT.

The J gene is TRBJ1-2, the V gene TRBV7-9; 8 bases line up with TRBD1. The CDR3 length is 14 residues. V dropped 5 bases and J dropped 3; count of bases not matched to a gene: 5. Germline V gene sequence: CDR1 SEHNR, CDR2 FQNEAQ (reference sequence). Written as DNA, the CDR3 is TGTGCCAGCAGCCCTCCAGGGGGCGACTATGGCTACACCTTC. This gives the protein CASSPPGGDYGYTF. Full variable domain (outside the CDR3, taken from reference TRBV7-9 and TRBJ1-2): DTGVSQNPRHKITKRGQNVTFRCDPISEHNRLYWYRQTLGQGPEFLTYFQNEAQLEKSRLLSDRFSAERPKGSFSTLEIQRTEQGDSAMYLCASSPPGGDYGYTFGSGTRLTVV.

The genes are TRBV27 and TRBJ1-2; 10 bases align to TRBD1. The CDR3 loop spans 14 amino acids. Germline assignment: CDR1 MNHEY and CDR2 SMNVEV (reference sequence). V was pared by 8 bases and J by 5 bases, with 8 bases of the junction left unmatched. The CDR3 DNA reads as TGTGCCAGCTCCGGGACAGGGGAACTGTATGGCTACACCTTC. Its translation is CASSGTGELYGYTF.